These 18 T cell receptor beta chains originate from one sample sequenced in a study of Tregs in tolerant kidney transplant recipients (dated by TCRdb to between 2019 and 2020). Library creation used the immunoSEQ multiplex PCR assay. TCRdb re-hosts the immuneACCESS table, in-frame sequences only. Its copies lack some clones; in the studies checked, an unresolved V gene accounts for under half of them, and the cause for the rest is not known. The table for this sample records fewer than 40,000 clones. The top ten clonotypes cover under 9% of the sample. The time point label on this specimen signifies: blood sample drawn before combined kidney and bone marrow transplant. Sequences were derived from CD8+ T cells from blood, sampled before the transplant. Receptor source: a human donor who received a combined kidney and bone marrow transplant.

The covered CDR3 bases are TGTGCCAGCAGCTTAGTAGACAGGCACAACAATGAG. It translates to CASSLVDRHNNE. The complete CDR3 reads CASSLVDRHNNEQFF. The rearrangement joins TRBV7-2 to TRBJ2-1, with D possibly TRBD1 on 6 matching bases. The read falls 3 residues short of the CDR3 end, and the missing part is taken from the germline J gene. The CDR3 extends over 15 amino acids. V gave up 1 base and J gave up 5 bases, with 12 bases separating them. Germline CDR1 reads SGHTA; CDR2 reads FQGNSA.

CDR3 DNA (partial): TGTGCCAGTCGGGACTTTACATCCTCCTACAATGAG. Translating gives CASRDFTSSYNE. In full, the CDR3 reads CASRDFTSSYNEQFF. The V call is TRBV19, the J call TRBJ2-1; D is perhaps TRBD2 (6 bases). The read terminates 3 residues before the CDR3 end, so the remaining end is supplied by the germline J gene. V was cut by 8 bases and J by 0 bases, with 14 bases left in between. The length of the CDR3 is 15 residues. Germline-derived CDR1 and CDR2 are LNHDA and SQIVND (reference sequence).

Comment on this clone: The missing CDR3 end, 3 residues past where the read stops, is filled in from the germline J gene. The rearrangement uses TRBV7-9 and TRBJ2-5; D is unresolved. The V gene lost 5 bases and the J gene lost 5 bases, with 6 bases spanning the gap. The CDR3 extends over 11 amino acids. Looked up from germline, CDR1 is SEHNR and CDR2 is FQNEAQ (reference sequence). CDR3 in amino acids: CASSPPETQYF. The part of the CDR3 DNA that was read is TGTGCCAGCAGCCCCCCTGAGACC.

With respect to this clone: The CDR3 goes on 3 residues after the read ends, and that part is filled in from the germline J gene. The chain carries TRBV13 and TRBJ2-1; maybe TRBD1 (6 bases). Germline assignment: CDR1 PRHDT and CDR2 FYEKMQ (reference sequence). CDR3 length: 15 residues. The V end was cut by 3 bases, the J end by 3 bases, with 12 bases between. The CDR3 DNA, read in part, is TGTGCCAGCAGCTTTCCCGGGACAAACTACAATGAG. It yields the protein CASSFPGTNYNE. The complete CDR3 sequence is CASSFPGTNYNEQFF.

Turning to this clone: The read halts 3 residues ahead of the CDR3 end, with the missing end drawn from the germline J gene. The V gene is TRBV7-8, the J gene TRBJ2-1; 10 nucleotides align to TRBD2. The junction had 7 bases not matched to a gene; V was cut back by 1 base and J by 4 bases. CDR1 SGHVS and CDR2 FQNEAQ come from the germline V gene. The CDR3 runs 17 residues. The part of the CDR3 DNA that was read is TGTGCCAGCAGCTTAGTCCTACTAGCGGGACCGTACAATGAG. It is translated as CASSLVLLAGPYNE. The whole CDR3 region reads CASSLVLLAGPYNEQFF.

CDR3 DNA (partial): TGTGCCAGCTCACCGGAAAGACTAGCGGGAGTGCATGAG. Amino acids: CASSPERLAGVHE. The whole CDR3 sequence reads CASSPERLAGVHEQFF. The chain couples TRBV18 to TRBJ2-1; 12 bases are shared with TRBD2. The missing CDR3 end, 3 residues past where the read stops, is filled in from the germline J gene. Trimming removed 3 bases from V and 8 bases from J; junction bases left unmatched: 8. This CDR3 spans 16 amino acids. The germline CDR1 and CDR2 sequences are KGHSH and LQKENI.

As for this clone: At one boundary the junction diverges from the germline segment, which might be a read error. The same CDR3 is also encoded by other DNA sequences in this sample. CDR3 in amino acids: CASSWGTSKPGELFF. The CDR3 DNA, read in part, is TGTGCCAGCAGCTGGGGGACTAGCAAGCCCGGAGAG. This chain joins TRBV5-6 and TRBJ2-2; TRBD2 matches 9 bases. The read terminates 3 residues before the CDR3 end, so the remaining end is supplied by the germline J gene. In germline, CDR1 is SGHDT, CDR2 YYEEEE. The CDR3 consists of 15 residues.

In regard to this clone: The CDR3 extends 3 residues past the end of the read, so its final part is completed from the germline J gene. The chain recombines TRBV7-2 with TRBJ2-7; 8 bases agree with TRBD2. The length of the CDR3 is 15 residues. The ends lost 3 bases at V and 5 bases at J; junction bases unmatched: 9. Germline V gives CDR1 SGHTA, CDR2 FQGNSA. The covered CDR3 bases are TGTGCCAGCAGCTTCGGAGGAGCGGGGGACCACGAG. Translation: CASSFGGAGDHE. In full, the CDR3 is CASSFGGAGDHEQYF.

Points on this clone: The read halts 3 residues ahead of the CDR3 end, with the missing end drawn from the germline J gene. The chain carries TRBV19 and TRBJ1-2, with 7 bases aligning to TRBD1. The CDR3 contains 14 residues. Per the germline V gene, CDR1 is LNHDA and CDR2 is SQIVND (reference sequence). CDR3 region: CASSTRQGWDGYTF. CDR3 DNA (partial): TGTGCCAGTAGTACCCGACAGGGATGGGACGGC.

The CDR3 DNA, read in part, is TGTGCCAGCAGCCTGACTAGCGGGGACTCCTACAATGAG. Residues: CASSLTSGDSYNE. The full CDR3 is CASSLTSGDSYNEQFF. The chain joins TRBV13 to TRBJ2-1, with 11 positions matching TRBD2. The CDR3 extends 3 residues past the end of the read, so its final part is completed from the germline J gene. In germline, CDR1 is PRHDT, CDR2 FYEKMQ (reference sequence). Trimming cost V 5 bases and J 0 bases; bases outside gene matches: 3. This CDR3 contains 16 residues. Supplemented by reference TRBV13 and TRBJ2-1, the full variable domain reads AAGVIQSPRHLIKEKRETATLKCYPIPRHDTVYWYQQGPGQDPQFLISFYEKMQSDKGSIPDRFSAQQFSDYHSELNMSSLELGDSALYFCASSLTSGDSYNEQFFGPGTRLTVL.

With respect to this clone: The CDR3 end lies 3 residues beyond the end of the read and is filled in from the germline J gene. The chain uses TRBV5-6 and TRBJ1-2; D is undetermined. The V end lost 3 bases, the J end lost 1 base, and 13 bases lay between the germline ends. Germline V gene data show CDR1 as SGHDT and CDR2 as YYEEEE. The CDR3 contains 15 residues. The sequenced part of the CDR3 DNA is TGTGCCAGCAGCTGGCCGGGTAAGGTTAACTATGGC. Its translation: CASSWPGKVNYG. The whole CDR3 region reads CASSWPGKVNYGYTF.

In regard to this clone: With the read ending 3 residues before the CDR3 end, the germline J gene is used to fill in that end. The V gene is TRBV27, the J gene TRBJ2-7, with D possibly TRBD1 on 5 matching bases. The V gene's germline CDR1 is MNHEY and CDR2 SMNVEV (reference sequence). This CDR3 is 15 amino acids long. V lost 3 bases, J lost 4 bases, and 16 bases lay in between. CDR3 loop: CASSLAVGQGYEQYF. The covered CDR3 bases are TGTGCCAGCAGTTTGGCGGTTGGGCAGGGTTACGAG.

About this clone: Sequencing ends 3 residues short of the CDR3 end; the germline J gene provides the rest. The gene calls are TRBV7-2 and TRBJ2-7; D not certain. Trimming stripped 5 bases from V and 1 base from J, with 15 bases between. Germline V gives CDR1 SGHTA, CDR2 FQGNSA. This CDR3 is built from 15 residues. CDR3 in amino acids: CASSSPSKASYEQYF. The covered CDR3 bases are TGTGCCAGCAGCAGTCCTAGTAAGGCGTCCTACGAG.

Regarding this clone: From the germline J gene comes the end of the CDR3, since the read stops 3 residues before it. V gene TRBV13 combines with J gene TRBJ2-7, with D tentatively TRBD1 (6 bases). Per the germline V gene, CDR1 is PRHDT and CDR2 is FYEKMQ (reference sequence). CDR3 length: 15 amino acids. V was pared by 4 bases and J by 2 bases, with 15 bases between. CDR3 loop: CASSSELQGPYEQYF. The sequenced CDR3 bases are TGTGCCAGCAGCTCCGAATTACAGGGCCCCTACGAG.

Note on this clone: The read ends 3 residues early relative to the CDR3; the germline J gene fills the gap. The chain is built from TRBV7-9 and TRBJ2-7, with a weak D call TRBD1 (5 bases). Germline CDR1 is SEHNR and CDR2 is FQNEAQ (reference sequence). The V end was cut by 5 bases, the J end by 6 bases, with 11 bases between. CDR3 length: 12 residues. The DNA read from the CDR3 is TGTGCCAGCAGCGTCCCAAGGGGCGAG. It codes for CASSVPRGE. The full CDR3 sequence reads CASSVPRGEQYF.

Remarks on this clone: The read ends 3 residues before the CDR3 terminus; that terminus is restored from the germline J gene. The J gene is TRBJ1-1, the V gene TRBV10-3; 7 bases align to TRBD1. CDR3 length: 14 amino acids. After removal of 8 bases from V and 1 base from J, the junction contained 7 bases not matched to a gene. CDR1 is ENHRY, CDR2 SYGVKD, per germline. The CDR3 sequence: CAIYPGTANTEAFF. CDR3 DNA, as far as it was read: TGTGCCATCTATCCGGGGACAGCGAACACTGAA.

About this clone: The observed sequence ends 3 residues before the CDR3 terminus, with the missing tail filled in from the germline J gene. The rearrangement uses TRBV5-1 and TRBJ1-5; the match to TRBD1 covers 9 bases. The V gene's germline CDR1 is SGHRS and CDR2 YFSETQ. V shed 0 bases, J shed 5 bases, and the junction held 0 bases outside the gene matches. The CDR3 is 14 residues long. CDR3 bases read: TGCGCCAGCAGCTTGGGACAGGGGGATCAGCCC. It translates to CASSLGQGDQP. The CDR3 as a whole reads CASSLGQGDQPQHF.

Worth noting for this clone: The read terminates 3 residues before the CDR3 end, so the remaining end is supplied by the germline J gene. The V call is TRBV19, the J call TRBJ2-1; 11 bases agree with TRBD2. This CDR3 contains 19 residues. Unmatched junction bases numbered 12, after V lost 2 bases and J lost 3 bases. The germline V gene encodes CDR1 LNHDA and CDR2 SQIVND (reference sequence). This chain's CDR3 is CASSISGWLAGGLYNEQFF. Incomplete CDR3 DNA: TGTGCCAGTAGTATATCCGGTTGGCTAGCGGGGGGCCTCTACAATGAG.